These 12 T cell receptor beta chains were all obtained from the same sample, sequenced in a study of CD8 T cells in ankylosing spondylitis. TCRdb analysed the 5' RACE reads with MiXCR anew, one entry per CDR3 protein. This table holds 300,000 to 400,000 distinct CDR3 sequences, about 9.9% found once. Sequencing was done on a sample of blood, either unsorted or a sorted T cell fraction (not recorded which). The receptors shown here come from a female donor with ankylosing spondylitis or in good health (not recorded which).

This clonotype was seen ten or more times. This sequence joins TRBV12-3 or TRBV12-4 and TRBJ2-1; tentative D call: TRBD1 (6 bases). CDR3 length equals 15 residues. Trimming removed 5 bases from V and 4 bases from J, with 15 bases in between. CDR3 nucleotides: TGTGCCAGCAGTCCGCGGCTAGGGGGATACAATGAGCAGTTCTTC. Protein: CASSPRLGGYNEQFF.

On this clonotype itself: Just one base apart from a much larger clone, this may be a read error. The rearrangement joins TRBV29-1 to TRBJ2-7; D gene unclear. The CDR3 covers 12 residues. From germline, CDR1 is SQVTM and CDR2 ANQGSEA. The CDR3 protein is CSVEHGSYGQYF. CDR3 in DNA: TGCAGCGTTGAGCACGGCTCCTACGGGCAGTACTTC.

A word on this clonotype: Being one base from a much bigger clone, this may be a read error. The J gene is TRBJ1-6, the V gene TRBV20-1; no clear D gene. The CDR3 covers 13 residues. CDR1 is DFQATT, CDR2 SNEGSKA, per germline (reference sequence). CDR3 DNA sequence: TGCAGTGCTAGACAGGCCGTTAATTCACCCCTCCCCTTT. Its protein product is CSARQAVNSPLPF.

This rearrangement joins TRBV4-2 to TRBJ2-7, with TRBD2 as a possible D gene (5 bases). Between the trimmed V and J ends, which lost 4 bases and 0 bases, there was a span of 13 bases. Germline lookup yields CDR1 LGHNA and CDR2 YNFKEQ. The CDR3 has 15 amino acids. CDR3 sequence: CASSPGIATSYEQYF. The CDR3 bases are TGTGCCAGCAGCCCCGGGATAGCGACCTCCTACGAGCAGTACTTC.

This clonotype was detected many times. The chain uses TRBV5-1 and TRBJ1-1; tentative D call: TRBD1 (6 bases). The V and J ends lost 4 bases and 1 base respectively, with 11 bases between them. Germline CDR1 and CDR2: SGHRS and YFSETQ. The CDR3 has 14 amino acids. The CDR3 DNA reads TGCGCCAGCAGCCCGGGACACCAGAACACTGAAGCTTTCTTT. This translates into CASSPGHQNTEAFF.

This clonotype was seen at least ten times. The chain is built from TRBV7-9 and TRBJ2-7; unclear D gene. Germline CDR1 and CDR2: SEHNR and FQNEAQ (reference sequence). The V end was cut by 0 bases, the J end by 1 base, with 10 bases between. This CDR3 spans 15 amino acids. The CDR3 nucleotides read TGTGCCAGCAGCTTAGCGGGTCAAGCGTCCTACGAGCAGTACTTC. Encoded protein: CASSLAGQASYEQYF. Drawing the rest from reference TRBV7-9 and TRBJ2-7, the complete variable domain is DTGVSQNPRHKITKRGQNVTFRCDPISEHNRLYWYRQTLGQGPEFLTYFQNEAQLEKSRLLSDRFSAERPKGSFSTLEIQRTEQGDSAMYLCASSLAGQASYEQYFGPGTRLTVT.

The sample holds a few counts of this clonotype. The chain recombines TRBV11-2 with TRBJ2-7; possibly TRBD1 for D (5 bases). The CDR3 has 14 residues. V lost 2 bases to trimming and J lost 5 bases, with 13 bases between them. The germline V gene has CDR1 SGHAT and CDR2 FQNNGV. CDR3 in DNA: TGTGCCAGCAGCTTATCCCGACAGCCCCACGAGCAGTACTTC. Protein sequence: CASSLSRQPHEQYF.

The V gene is TRBV12-3 or TRBV12-4, the J gene TRBJ2-2, with D hard to call. The CDR3 covers 13 residues. V dropped 3 bases and J dropped 5 bases, with 7 bases sitting between them. DNA for the CDR3: TGTGCCAGCAGTTTGAGTGTAACCGGGGAGCTGTTTTTT. It translates to CASSLSVTGELFF.

V gene TRBV21-1 combines with J gene TRBJ2-1; TRBD2 is the table's D call, not checked against the DNA. TRBV21-1 has pseudogene status. The CDR3 sequence is 19 residues long. CDR3 protein: CASSTQREAQLSSYNEQFF. The CDR3 DNA reads TGTGCCAGCAGCACCCAGCGGGAGGCCCAACTGAGCTCCTACAATGAGCAGTTCTTC.

This clonotype was counted ten times or more. A junction boundary mismatches the germline segment, possibly from a read error. The chain combines TRBV20-1 with TRBJ2-3, with D perhaps TRBD1 or TRBD2 (6 bases each). The germline V gene has CDR1 DFQATT and CDR2 SNEGSKA (reference sequence). CDR3 length: 15 residues. The CDR3 nucleotides are TGCAGTGCAAGAGGGGGGACCTTTTTTACAGATACGCAGTATTTT. Protein product: CSARGGTFFTDTQYF.

This clonotype was counted many times. The rearrangement joins TRBV7-6 to TRBJ1-6; possibly TRBD1 for D (6 bases). The germline gives CDR1 SGHVS, CDR2 FNYEAQ. V was clipped by 2 bases and J by 7 bases, with 15 bases between them. The CDR3 length is 16 residues. This CDR3 is CASSLNGGAGNSPLHF. The CDR3 DNA sequence: TGTGCCAGCAGCTTAAACGGGGGGGCTGGAAATTCACCCCTCCACTTT.

The rearrangement joins TRBV7-2 to TRBJ2-5, with D tentatively TRBD1 or TRBD2 (5 bases each). CDR3 length: 14 residues. Trimming stripped 5 bases from V and 2 bases from J, with 12 bases between. Germline V lookup: CDR1 SGHTA, CDR2 FQGNSA. The CDR3 spells CASSRPGQQETQYF. The CDR3 DNA follows: TGTGCCAGCAGCAGACCGGGGCAACAAGAGACCCAGTACTTC. Using reference TRBV7-2 and TRBJ2-5 for the parts outside the CDR3, the full variable domain is GAGVSQSPSNKVTEKGKDVELRCDPISGHTALYWYRQSLGQGLEFLIYFQGNSAPDKSGLPSDRFSAERTGGSVSTLTIQRTQQEDSAVYLCASSRPGQQETQYFGPGTRLLVL.